This TCR beta chain came from a study of T cells in tumors after PD-1 blockade. Across the whole study: Each patient got pembrolizumab 200 mg every 3 weeks or cemiplimab 350 mg every 2 weeks. Daily vismodegib 150 mg continued in a subset of anti-PD-1-treated patients.

Genomic DNA template from tumor biopsies or peripheral blood, about 600 ng to 6,004 ng input. Sequencing used immunoSEQ multiplex PCR; TCRdb keeps in-frame clones, though not all of them. The table has approximately 59,000 clones, just under 80% seen once; the top ten hold roughly 12%. This clone was detected only a few times. Its target is unknown. The CDR3 has 13 residues. Germline CDR1 is MDHEN and CDR2 is SYDVKM. Between the trimmed V and J ends, which lost 2 bases and 9 bases, there was a span of 14 bases. Regarding the study as a whole: Peripheral recruitment is suggested, as some novel exhausted tumor clones were in pre-treatment blood.

The sample here was PBMCs, taken before anti-PD-1 treatment. The source of this sequence is a human donor with basal cell carcinoma. The genes are TRBV28 and TRBJ2-7, with D unclear. The CDR3 bases are TGTGCCAGCAGTTTACTTTCATTAGGTGGGCAGTACTTC. Its protein product is CASSLLSLGGQYF.